These T cell receptor beta chains were read from a single sample in a study of CXCR3-negative and CXCR3-positive naive CD8 T cells. TCRdb reprocessed the 5' RACE reads and keeps a single row for each CDR3 protein, giving no DNA. The sample table includes approximately 100,000 distinct CDR3 sequences. Sequenced sample: naive CXCR3+ CD8+ T cells from blood. The source is a human donor in good health. Some clones in this sample may be carry-over from other donors' samples. Both conserved end residues are part of each CDR3.

V gene,J gene,CDR3 protein
TRBV7-9,TRBJ2-5,CASSLTTSQETQYF
TRBV12-3/TRBV12-4,TRBJ1-2,CASTPTANYGYTF
TRBV7-2,TRBJ2-5,CASSLGVGSGETQYF
TRBV4-3,TRBJ1-2,CASSQDASSFYYGYTF
TRBV7-6,TRBJ2-7,CASSSPTGGQGEQYF
TRBV7-9,TRBJ2-7,CASSDTTGRREQYF
TRBV29-1,TRBJ2-3,CSVELKELTHPSYTDTQYF
TRBV6-4,TRBJ2-7,CASNPGLAGIEQYF
TRBV4-1,TRBJ2-1,CASSPRAGSPGYEQFF
TRBV7-6,TRBJ2-1,CASSLVGSEQFF
TRBV5-1,TRBJ2-2,CASSETGTSGTGELFF
TRBV6-4,TRBJ1-1,CASSDTLHGKAFF
TRBV20-1,TRBJ2-7,CSAAAANSYEQYF
TRBV20-1,TRBJ1-1,CSARERPTGSTEAFF
TRBV30,TRBJ2-1,CAWTLADNEQFF
TRBV7-6,TRBJ2-7,CASSLVWLAGEVPSSYEQYF
TRBV7-3,TRBJ1-1,CASSLDTMNTEAFF
TRBV12-3/TRBV12-4,TRBJ1-1,CASSPWGGGYTEAFF
TRBV5-1,TRBJ2-3,CASSLATILTDTQYF
TRBV12-3/TRBV12-4,TRBJ1-5,CASSDPGSLGNQPQHF
TRBV29-1,TRBJ2-7,CSVVGRGAPDEQYF
TRBV27,TRBJ2-1,CASSRASGSGDEQFF
TRBV6-5,TRBJ2-1,CASSYSLTSGAYNEQFF
TRBV30,TRBJ2-7,CAWRGGAGYEQYF
TRBV18,TRBJ2-7,CASSLTADTYEQYF
TRBV4-3,TRBJ2-3,CASSLTSGDDTQYF
TRBV6-5,TRBJ1-1,CASSTGGLEYTEAFF
TRBV7-9,TRBJ2-7,CASSRRSSYEQYF
TRBV29-1,TRBJ1-5,CTPGTGVHQPQHF
TRBV7-9,TRBJ2-7,CASSLGGGERFPSEQYF
TRBV20-1,TRBJ2-1,CSARGVGQMNEQFF
TRBV14,TRBJ2-7,CASSLDFSEQYF
TRBV7-2,TRBJ1-1,CASSPVGGSSLGDTEAFF
TRBV5-5,TRBJ2-7,CASSTPPAYEQYF
TRBV7-3,TRBJ2-1,CASSQMTGNEQFF
TRBV7-2,TRBJ2-7,CASSLAPGLAGGRSYEQYF
TRBV7-9,TRBJ2-1,CASSSSGEQFF
TRBV16,TRBJ2-7,CASSQLYEQYF
TRBV4-3,TRBJ1-6,CASSQDRGQGGSPLHF
TRBV7-8,TRBJ2-2,CASSGLAGEYTGELFF
TRBV4-3,TRBJ2-7,CASSQVFGSSYEQYF
TRBV10-3,TRBJ2-7,CATQRAQSVYEQYF
TRBV4-1,TRBJ1-1,CASSLGKNTEAFF
TRBV4-2,TRBJ1-2,CASSPDPTPTGIGYTF